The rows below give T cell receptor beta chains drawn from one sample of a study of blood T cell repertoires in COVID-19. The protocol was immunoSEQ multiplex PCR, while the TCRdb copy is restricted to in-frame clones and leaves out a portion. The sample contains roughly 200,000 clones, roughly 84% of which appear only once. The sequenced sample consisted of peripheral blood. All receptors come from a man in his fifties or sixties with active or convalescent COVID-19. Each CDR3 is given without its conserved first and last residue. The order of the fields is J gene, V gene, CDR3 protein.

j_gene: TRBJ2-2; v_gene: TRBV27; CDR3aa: ASSAGGGTGELF
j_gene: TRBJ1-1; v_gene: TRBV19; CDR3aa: ASSIARNTEAF
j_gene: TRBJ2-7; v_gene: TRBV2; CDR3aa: ASSEIRTGNYEQY
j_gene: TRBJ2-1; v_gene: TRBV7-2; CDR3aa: ASSLAVGFTGF
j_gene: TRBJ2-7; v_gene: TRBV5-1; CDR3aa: ASSLGQGVSYEQY
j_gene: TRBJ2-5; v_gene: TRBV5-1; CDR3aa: ASSLAGTGGQETQY
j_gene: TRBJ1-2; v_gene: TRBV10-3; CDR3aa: AISEDRGSYGYT
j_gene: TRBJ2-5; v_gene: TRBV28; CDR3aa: ASSFRGRRAPETQY
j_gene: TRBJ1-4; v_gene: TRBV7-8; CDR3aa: ASSLEKGYTNEKLF
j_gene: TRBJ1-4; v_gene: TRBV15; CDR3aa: ATSRDPDRVGEKLF
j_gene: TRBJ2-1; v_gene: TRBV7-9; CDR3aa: ATSATSGNNEQF
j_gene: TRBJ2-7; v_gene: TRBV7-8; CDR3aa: ASSLNRASYEQY
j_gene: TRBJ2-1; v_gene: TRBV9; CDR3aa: ASSVAGGTYNEQF
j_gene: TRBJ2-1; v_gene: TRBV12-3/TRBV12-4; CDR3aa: ASNPGERNEQF
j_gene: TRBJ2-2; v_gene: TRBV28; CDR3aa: ASSLEGTGELF
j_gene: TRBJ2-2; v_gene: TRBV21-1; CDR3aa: ASSNLPAGGLSGELF
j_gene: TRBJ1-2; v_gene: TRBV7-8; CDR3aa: ASSLGGGDYGYT
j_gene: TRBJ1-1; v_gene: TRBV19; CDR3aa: ASSIGQGNTEAF
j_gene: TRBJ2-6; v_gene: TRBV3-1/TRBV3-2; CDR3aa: ASSQDLQSSGANVLT
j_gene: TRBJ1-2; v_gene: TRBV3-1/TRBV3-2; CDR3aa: ASSQGGTSGYT
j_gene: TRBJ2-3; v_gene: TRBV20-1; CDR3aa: SASPTGDTQY
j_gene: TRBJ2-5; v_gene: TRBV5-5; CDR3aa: ASSLDSSGVYQETQY